Described below is a single T cell receptor beta chain sequence and its context. Its antigen is unidentified. The data belong to a study of cytomegalovirus exposure and HLA in healthy donors. TCRdb's copy holds only in-frame clones and misses some; the assay was immunoSEQ multiplex PCR. The sample includes roughly 280,000 clones, approximately 86% of them seen just once. From germline, CDR1 is LNHDA and CDR2 SQIVND (reference sequence). V shed 5 bases and J 6 bases; nucleotides not matched to a gene: 6. The CDR3 length is 14 residues. Study findings and constraints: Most sequenced TCRs were rare (though some public TCRs occurred in many donors). The study labeled 150 or so TCR beta chains cytomegalovirus-associated.

This rearrangement joins TRBV19 to TRBJ1-5, with 8 bases aligning to TRBD1. Sample: PBMCs. This receptor was taken from a young woman in good health and CMV-seronegative. CDR3 sequence: CASSLDRESQPQHF. CDR3 coding DNA: TGTGCCAGTAGTTTGGACAGGGAGAGTCAGCCCCAGCATTTT.